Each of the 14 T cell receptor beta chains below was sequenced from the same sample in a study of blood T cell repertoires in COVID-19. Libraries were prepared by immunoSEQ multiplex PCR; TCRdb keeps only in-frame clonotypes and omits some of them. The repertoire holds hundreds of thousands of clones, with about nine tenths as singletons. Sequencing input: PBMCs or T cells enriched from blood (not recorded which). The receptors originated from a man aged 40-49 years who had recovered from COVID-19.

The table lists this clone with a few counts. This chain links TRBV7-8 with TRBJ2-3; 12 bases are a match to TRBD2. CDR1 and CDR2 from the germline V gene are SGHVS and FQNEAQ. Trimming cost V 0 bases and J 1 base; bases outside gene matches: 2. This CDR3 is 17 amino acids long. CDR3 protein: CASSLAGLAGRTDTQYF. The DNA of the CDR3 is TGTGCCAGCAGCTTAGCCGGACTAGCGGGACGCACAGATACGCAGTATTTT.

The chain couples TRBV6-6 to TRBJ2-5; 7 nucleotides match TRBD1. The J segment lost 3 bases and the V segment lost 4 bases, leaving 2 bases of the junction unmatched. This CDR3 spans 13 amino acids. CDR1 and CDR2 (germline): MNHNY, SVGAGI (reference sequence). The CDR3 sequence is CASSWTGEETQYF. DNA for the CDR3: TGTGCCAGCAGTTGGACAGGAGAAGAGACCCAGTACTTC.

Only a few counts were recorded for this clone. Written as DNA, the CDR3 is TGTGCCAGCGCGGACTCGTCTGGCACAGATACGCAGTATTTT. Amino acids: CASADSSGTDTQYF. V is TRBV2 and J is TRBJ2-3; perhaps TRBD2 as D (5 bases). Looked up from germline, CDR1 is SNHLY and CDR2 is FYNNEI. Trimming took 8 bases from V and 1 from J, leaving 13 bases between them. The CDR3 has 14 amino acids.

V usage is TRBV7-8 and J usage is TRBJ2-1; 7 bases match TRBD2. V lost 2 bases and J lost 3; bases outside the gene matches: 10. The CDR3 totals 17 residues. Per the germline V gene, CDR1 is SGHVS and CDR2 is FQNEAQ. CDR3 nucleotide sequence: TGTGCCAGCAGCTTATTGGAGGGGACTACCCTCTACAATGAGCAGTTCTTC. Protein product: CASSLLEGTTLYNEQFF.

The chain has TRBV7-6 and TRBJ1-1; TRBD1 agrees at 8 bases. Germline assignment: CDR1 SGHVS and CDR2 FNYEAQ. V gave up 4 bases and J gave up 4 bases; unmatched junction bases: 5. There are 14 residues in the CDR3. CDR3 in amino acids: CASSSGTGTTEAFF. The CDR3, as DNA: TGTGCCAGCAGCTCCGGGACAGGTACCACTGAAGCTTTCTTT. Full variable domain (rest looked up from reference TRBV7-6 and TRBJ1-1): GAGVSQSPRYKVTKRGQDVALRCDPISGHVSLYWYRQALGQGPEFLTYFNYEAQQDKSGLPNDRFSAERPEGSISTLTIQRTEQRDSAMYRCASSSGTGTTEAFFGQGTRLTVV.

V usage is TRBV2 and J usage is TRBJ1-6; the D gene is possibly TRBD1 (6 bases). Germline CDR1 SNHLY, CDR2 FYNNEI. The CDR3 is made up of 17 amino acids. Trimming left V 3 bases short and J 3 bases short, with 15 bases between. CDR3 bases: TGTGCCAGCAGTGACGGTGGGGGGGCCCGCTATAATTCACCCCTCCACTTT. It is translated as CASSDGGGARYNSPLHF.

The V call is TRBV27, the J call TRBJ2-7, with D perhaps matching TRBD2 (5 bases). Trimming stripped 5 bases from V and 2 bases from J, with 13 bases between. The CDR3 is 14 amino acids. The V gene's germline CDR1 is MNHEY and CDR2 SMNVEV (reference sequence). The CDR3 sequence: CASSQIATAYEQYF. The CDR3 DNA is TGTGCCAGCAGTCAAATAGCGACCGCCTACGAGCAGTACTTC.

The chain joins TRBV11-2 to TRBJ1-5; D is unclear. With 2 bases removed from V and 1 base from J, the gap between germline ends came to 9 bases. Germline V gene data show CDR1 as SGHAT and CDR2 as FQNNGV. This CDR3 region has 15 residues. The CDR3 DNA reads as TGTGCCAGCAGCTTATCCCTAGACAGCAATCAGCCCCAGCATTTT. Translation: CASSLSLDSNQPQHF.

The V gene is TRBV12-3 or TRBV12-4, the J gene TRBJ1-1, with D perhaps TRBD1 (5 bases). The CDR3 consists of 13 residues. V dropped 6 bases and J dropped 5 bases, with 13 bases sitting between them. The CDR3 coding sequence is TGTGCCAGCAGCCTACCGGGGGTAACTGAAGCTTTCTTT. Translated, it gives CASSLPGVTEAFF.

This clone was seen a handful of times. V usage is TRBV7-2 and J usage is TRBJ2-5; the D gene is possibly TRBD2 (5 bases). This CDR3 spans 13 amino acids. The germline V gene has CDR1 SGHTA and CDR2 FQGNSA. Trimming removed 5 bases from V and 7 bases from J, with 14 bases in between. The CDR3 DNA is TGTGCCAGCAGCCCCGGGCCTCGGGGGACCCAGTACTTC. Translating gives CASSPGPRGTQYF.

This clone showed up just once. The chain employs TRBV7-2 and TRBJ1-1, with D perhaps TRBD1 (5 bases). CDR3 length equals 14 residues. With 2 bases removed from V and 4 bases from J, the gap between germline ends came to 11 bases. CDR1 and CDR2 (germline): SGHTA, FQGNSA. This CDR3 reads CASSLKGDLTEAFF. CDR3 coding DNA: TGTGCCAGCAGCTTAAAAGGGGATCTCACTGAAGCTTTCTTT.

This chain's CDR3 is CSVEGRAGHNEQFF. The CDR3 region has the DNA TGCAGCGTTGAAGGGAGGGCAGGGCACAATGAGCAGTTCTTC. J is TRBJ2-1 and V is TRBV29-1; perhaps TRBD2 as D (6 bases). This CDR3 contains 14 residues. The germline V and J ends were trimmed by 1 base and 5 bases, with 12 bases remaining between them. CDR1 and CDR2 (germline): SQVTM, ANQGSEA.

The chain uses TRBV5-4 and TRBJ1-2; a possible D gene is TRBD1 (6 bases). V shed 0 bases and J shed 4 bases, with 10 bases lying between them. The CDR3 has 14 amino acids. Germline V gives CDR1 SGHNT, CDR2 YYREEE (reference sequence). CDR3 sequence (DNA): TGTGCCAGCAGCTTGGGGCAGGGGACCTATGGCTACACCTTC. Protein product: CASSLGQGTYGYTF.

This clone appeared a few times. The DNA for the CDR3 is TGTGCCAGCAACAGGCCCGGGACTAGAGATGAGCAGTTCTTC. Translated, it gives CASNRPGTRDEQFF. The genes are TRBV7-9 and TRBJ2-1; 8 positions match TRBD2. J gave up 8 bases and V 7 bases, and 10 bases lay outside the gene matches. CDR1 and CDR2 (germline): SEHNR, FQNEAQ (reference sequence). The CDR3 runs 14 residues. Filled out from reference TRBV7-9 and TRBJ2-1, the complete variable domain reads DTGVSQNPRHKITKRGQNVTFRCDPISEHNRLYWYRQTLGQGPEFLTYFQNEAQLEKSRLLSDRFSAERPKGSFSTLEIQRTEQGDSAMYLCASNRPGTRDEQFFGPGTRLTVL.